This entry describes one T cell receptor beta chain. Antigen: not known. These data are taken from a study of Ad26.COV2.S vaccination and SARS-CoV-2 variants. Study-wide results and limits: Quantification of TCR breadth and depth may have yielded underestimates of total T cell responses. Among vaccine recipients, spike-specific TCR breadth exceeded that of placebo recipients. Breadth measured for non-spike TCRs was similar across vaccine and placebo recipients.

Some clones are missing from TCRdb's copy, which holds only in-frame ones; the method was immunoSEQ multiplex PCR. Of about 350,000 clones in the sample, roughly 81% were seen once. V lost 4 bases, J lost 4 bases, and 9 bases stayed unmatched. From germline, CDR1 is SGDLS and CDR2 YYNGEE. CDR3 length equals 16 residues. The treatment denotes: roughly 19 received Ad26.COV2.S at low or high dose, single or two shots; 5 received placebo; per-sample allocation not given. Samples were taken on day 63 after the first vaccine or placebo injection. This TCR was sampled from a person aged 18 to 65 who received the Ad26.COV2.S COVID-19 vaccine or a placebo. Sample: peripheral blood, taken in a trial of Ad26.COV2.S vaccine versus placebo. The rearrangement joins TRBV9 to TRBJ2-2, with 8 nucleotides matching TRBD1. The CDR3 sequence is CASSPDWTGSTGELFF. The CDR3 nucleotides are TGTGCCAGCAGCCCAGACTGGACAGGGAGCACCGGGGAGCTGTTTTTT.